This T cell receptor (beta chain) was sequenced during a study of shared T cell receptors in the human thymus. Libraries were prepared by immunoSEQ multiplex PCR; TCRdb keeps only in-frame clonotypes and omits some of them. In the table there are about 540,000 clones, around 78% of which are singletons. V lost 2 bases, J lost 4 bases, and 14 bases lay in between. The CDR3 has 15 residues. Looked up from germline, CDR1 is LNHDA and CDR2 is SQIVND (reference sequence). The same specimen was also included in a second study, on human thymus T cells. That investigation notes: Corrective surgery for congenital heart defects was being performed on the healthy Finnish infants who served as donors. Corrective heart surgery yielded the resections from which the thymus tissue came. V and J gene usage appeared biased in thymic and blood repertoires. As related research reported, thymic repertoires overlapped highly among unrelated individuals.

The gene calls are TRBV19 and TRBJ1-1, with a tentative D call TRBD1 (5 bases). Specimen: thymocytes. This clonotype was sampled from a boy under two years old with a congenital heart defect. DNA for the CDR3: TGTGCCAGTAGTATAACCCCCAGGGTAATCACTGAAGCTTTCTTT. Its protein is CASSITPRVITEAFF. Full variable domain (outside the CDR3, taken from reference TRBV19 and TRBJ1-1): DGGITQSPKYLFRKEGQNVTLSCEQNLNHDAMYWYRQDPGQGLRLIYYSQIVNDFQKGDIAEGYSVSREKKESFPLTVTSAQKNPTAFYLCASSITPRVITEAFFGQGTRLTVV.